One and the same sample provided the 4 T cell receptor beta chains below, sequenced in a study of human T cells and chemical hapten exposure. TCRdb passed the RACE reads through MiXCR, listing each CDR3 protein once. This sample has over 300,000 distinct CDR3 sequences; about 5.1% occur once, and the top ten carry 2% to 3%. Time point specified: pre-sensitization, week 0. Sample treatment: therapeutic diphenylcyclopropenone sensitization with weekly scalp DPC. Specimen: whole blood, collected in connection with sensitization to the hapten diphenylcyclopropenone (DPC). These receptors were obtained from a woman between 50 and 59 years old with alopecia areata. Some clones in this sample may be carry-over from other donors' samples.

CDR3 coding DNA: TGTGCCAGCTCACCACGGTCAGAGGCCTACGAGCAGTACTTC. Its translation is CASSPRSEAYEQYF. The chain recombines TRBV18 with TRBJ2-7, with D unclear. Germline V gene lookup returns CDR1 KGHSH and CDR2 LQKENI. CDR3 length: 14 amino acids. The ends were cut back, 1 base at V and 2 bases at J, with 9 bases in the middle.

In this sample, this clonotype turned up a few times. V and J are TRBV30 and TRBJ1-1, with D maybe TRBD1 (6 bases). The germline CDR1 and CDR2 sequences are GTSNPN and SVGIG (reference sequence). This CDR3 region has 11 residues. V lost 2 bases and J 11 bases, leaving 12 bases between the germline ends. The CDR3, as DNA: TGTGCCTGGAGTCGAGAGGGGGGGGCTTTCTTT. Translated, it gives CAWSREGGAFF.

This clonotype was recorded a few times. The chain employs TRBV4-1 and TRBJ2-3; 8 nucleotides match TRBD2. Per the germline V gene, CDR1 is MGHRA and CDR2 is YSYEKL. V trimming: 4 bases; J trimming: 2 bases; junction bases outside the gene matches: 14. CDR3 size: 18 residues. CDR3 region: CASSRFAGTGGTTDTQYF. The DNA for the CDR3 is TGCGCCAGCAGCCGTTTTGCTGGGACGGGGGGGACCACAGATACGCAGTATTTT.

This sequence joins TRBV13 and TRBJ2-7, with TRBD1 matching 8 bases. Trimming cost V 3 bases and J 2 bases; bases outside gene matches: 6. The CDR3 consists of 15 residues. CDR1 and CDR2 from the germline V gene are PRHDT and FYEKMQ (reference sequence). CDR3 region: CASSFRQGYTYEQYF. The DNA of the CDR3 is TGTGCCAGCAGCTTCCGACAGGGGTATACCTACGAGCAGTACTTC.